This TCR beta chain was profiled in a study of T-cell reconstitution after alpha-beta-depleted transplantation in children. Construction of the TCRbeta library involved unique molecular identifiers. TCRdb re-called the PCR reads through MiXCR, storing one row per CDR3 protein. The sample has about 610,000 distinct CDR3 sequences; 10% to 13% are singletons. CDR1 is LNHNV and CDR2 is YYDKDF in the germline V gene (reference sequence). CDR3 length equals 16 residues. There are many counts of this clonotype. The junction shows a germline mismatch at one end, possibly a read error. Specimen: PBMCs from the stem cell graft donor, collected from the stem cell graft. This chain connects TRBV15 to TRBJ2-1; TRBD2 matches at 12 bases. This clonotype was sampled from a human donor who donated a stem cell graft to a child with acute myeloid leukemia. This chain's CDR3 is CAASRVPLAGGPWGFF. The CDR3 region has the DNA TGTGCCGCCAGCAGAGTTCCCCTAGCGGGAGGGCCTTGGGGGTTCTTC.